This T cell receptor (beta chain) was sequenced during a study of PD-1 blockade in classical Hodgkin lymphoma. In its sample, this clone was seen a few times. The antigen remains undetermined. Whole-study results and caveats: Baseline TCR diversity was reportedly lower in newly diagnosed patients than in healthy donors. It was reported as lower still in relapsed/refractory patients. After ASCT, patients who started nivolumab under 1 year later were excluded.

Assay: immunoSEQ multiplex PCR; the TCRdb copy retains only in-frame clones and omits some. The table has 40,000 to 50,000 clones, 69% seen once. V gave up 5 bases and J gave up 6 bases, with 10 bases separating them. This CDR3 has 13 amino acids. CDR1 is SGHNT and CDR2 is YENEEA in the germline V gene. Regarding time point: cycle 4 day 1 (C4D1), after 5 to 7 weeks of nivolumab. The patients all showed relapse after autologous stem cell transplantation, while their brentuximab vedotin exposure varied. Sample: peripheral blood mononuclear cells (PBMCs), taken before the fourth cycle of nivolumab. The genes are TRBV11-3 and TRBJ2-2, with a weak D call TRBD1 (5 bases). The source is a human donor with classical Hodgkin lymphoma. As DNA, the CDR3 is TGTGCCAGCAGCACCAGGGTTTCCGGGGAGCTGTTTTTT. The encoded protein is CASSTRVSGELFF.